This T cell receptor beta chain was sequenced in a study of shared clonotypes between healthy human individuals. Study conclusions and caveats: The researchers took only blood, and tissue repertoires probably look different.

Every one of the donors was a Caucasian adult that lived in Nashville, Tennessee. A word on this clone: As yet, its antigen is unknown.

Samples underwent the assay at deep level. This table comes from immunoSEQ multiplex PCR, and its TCRdb copy is limited to in-frame clones, with some not included. The table includes about 2.3 million clones, about 92% detected once. This clonotype was sampled from a man between 18 and 35 years old in good health. Some clones in this sample may be carry-over from other donors' samples. Sequenced material: naive CD4+ T cells from PBMCs. Subset given: CD45RA+ positively selected.

The CDR3 here is CASRRQGMQFF. The CDR3 nucleotides read TGTGCCAGCAGACGACAGGGAATGCAGTTCTTC. This rearrangement joins TRBV6-5 to TRBJ2-1; TRBD1 matches at 7 bases. This CDR3 is 11 amino acids long. Germline loops: CDR1 MNHEY, CDR2 SVGAGI. The V segment lost 6 bases and the J segment 12 bases; nucleotides outside the gene matches: 5.